The 23 T cell receptor beta chains presented below share a single source sample, sequenced in a study of response to subunit inactivated influenza vaccine. TCRdb passed the RT-PCR reads through MiXCR, listing each CDR3 protein once. The sample has around 850,000 distinct CDR3 sequences; about 18% are singletons. The material was PBMCs from blood, obtained roughly 5 days after vaccination. Receptors originate from a man aged 50-60 years who received an inactivated influenza vaccine.

There are a few counts of this clonotype. J is TRBJ2-7 and V is TRBV28; 7 bases fit TRBD1. Germline CDR1 is MDHEN and CDR2 is SYDVKM. The CDR3 totals 15 residues. V trimming: 4 bases; J trimming: 6 bases; junction bases outside the gene matches: 12. The CDR3 region is CASSSNTGAWVEQYF. The CDR3 coding sequence is TGTGCCAGCAGTTCCAATACAGGGGCTTGGGTCGAGCAGTACTTC.

This clonotype was counted only a few times. This chain uses TRBV4-1 with TRBJ1-1, with D perhaps matching TRBD1 (5 bases). CDR1 is MGHRA and CDR2 is YSYEKL in the germline V gene. V lost 2 bases, J lost 1 base, and 17 bases lay in between. The CDR3 spans 17 residues. The CDR3 spells CASSQSHFGRENTEAFF. The CDR3 DNA sequence: TGCGCCAGCAGCCAATCCCATTTTGGCAGGGAGAACACTGAAGCTTTCTTT.

This clonotype was counted a few times. J is TRBJ1-2 and V is TRBV6-2 or TRBV6-3, with no clear D. Germline lookup yields CDR1 MNHEY and CDR2 SVGEGT. V was clipped by 2 bases and J by 4 bases, with 23 bases between them. CDR3 size: 18 residues. The CDR3 loop is CASSYADGTRAIFYGYTF. In DNA, the CDR3 is TGTGCCAGCAGTTACGCCGACGGAACCAGAGCCATTTTCTATGGCTACACCTTC.

This clonotype was seen only a few times. This chain uses TRBV5-1 with TRBJ1-1, with D unclear. The CDR3 loop spans 13 amino acids. CDR1 is SGHRS, CDR2 YFSETQ, per germline. Trimming left V 1 base short and J 10 bases short, with 14 bases between. The CDR3 region is CASSLSGQAGAFF. CDR3 nucleotides: TGCGCCAGCAGCTTGTCCGGGCAGGCTGGAGCTTTCTTT.

The sample holds many counts of this clonotype. The rearrangement joins TRBV4-3 to TRBJ1-2; D gene ambiguous. CDR3 length equals 17 residues. Trimming removed 0 bases at V and 0 bases at J, with 14 bases between. CDR1 and CDR2 from the germline V gene are LGHNA and YSLEER. The CDR3 coding sequence is TGCGCCAGCAGCCAAGACGTATCGTTTGGGCCTAACTATGGCTACACCTTC. It yields the protein CASSQDVSFGPNYGYTF.

This clonotype has a handful of counts. The chain has TRBV2 and TRBJ1-1; D unresolved. Trimming removed 1 base from V and 8 bases from J, with 14 bases in between. This CDR3 contains 14 residues. CDR1 is SNHLY, CDR2 FYNNEI, per germline. CDR3 loop: CASSEDPRYAEAFF. In DNA form, the CDR3 reads TGTGCCAGCAGTGAAGACCCGAGGTACGCCGAAGCTTTCTTT.

This clonotype has a count of ten or more. The CDR3: CASSLEGWTTSSYNEQFF. The CDR3 coding sequence is TGTGCCAGCAGTTTGGAAGGGTGGACCACGAGCTCCTACAATGAGCAGTTCTTC. The rearrangement links TRBV28 to TRBJ2-1; no definite D call. Per germline, CDR1 MDHEN and CDR2 SYDVKM. The CDR3 spans 18 residues. Trimming took 3 bases from V and 0 from J, leaving 18 bases between them.

This clonotype has only a few counts. The chain has TRBV7-9 and TRBJ1-2; 7 positions match TRBD1. The CDR3 length is 14 residues. The V gene's germline CDR1 is SEHNR and CDR2 FQNEAQ (reference sequence). The V and J ends lost 4 bases and 4 bases, in that order; junction bases with no gene match: 6. The CDR3 loop is CASSSGQAIYGYTF. The DNA for the CDR3 is TGTGCCAGCAGCTCCGGACAGGCTATCTATGGCTACACCTTC. The variable domain in full, with the rest retrieved from reference TRBV7-9 and TRBJ1-2, is DTGVSQNPRHKITKRGQNVTFRCDPISEHNRLYWYRQTLGQGPEFLTYFQNEAQLEKSRLLSDRFSAERPKGSFSTLEIQRTEQGDSAMYLCASSSGQAIYGYTFGSGTRLTVV.

This clonotype has a count of ten or more. J is TRBJ2-7 and V is TRBV5-5; a possible D gene is TRBD2 (6 bases). The CDR3 has 15 residues. Germline V gene lookup returns CDR1 SGHKS and CDR2 YYEKEE (reference sequence). Trimming left V 5 bases short and J 4 bases short, with 19 bases between. CDR3 loop: CASSYLWGERYEQYF. Written as DNA, the CDR3 is TGTGCCAGCAGTTACCTGTGGGGGGAGAGGTACGAGCAGTACTTC.

This clonotype was seen only a few times. The chain employs TRBV9 and TRBJ2-1; 7 bases agree with TRBD1. CDR1 SGDLS and CDR2 YYNGEE come from the germline V gene. The CDR3 extends over 15 amino acids. V shed 1 base, J shed 1 base, and the junction held 2 bases outside the gene matches. CDR3 protein: CASSVQGDSYNEQFF. The DNA for the CDR3 is TGTGCCAGCAGCGTACAGGGGGATTCCTACAATGAGCAGTTCTTC. Supplemented by reference TRBV9 and TRBJ2-1, the full variable domain reads DSGVTQTPKHLITATGQRVTLRCSPRSGDLSVYWYQQSLDQGLQFLIQYYNGEERAKGNILERFSAQQFPDLHSELNLSSLELGDSALYFCASSVQGDSYNEQFFGPGTRLTVL.

The CDR3 loop is CASSQSGTSRVRFF. Written as DNA, the CDR3 is TGTGCCAGCAGCCAATCCGGGACTAGCAGGGTCCGGTTCTTC. V gene TRBV7-3 combines with J gene TRBJ2-1; 9 positions agree with TRBD2. The CDR3 runs to 14 residues. Trimming took 5 bases from V and 15 from J; bases not matched to a gene: 14. Germline V gives CDR1 SGHTA, CDR2 FQGTGA.

This chain links TRBV5-1 with TRBJ2-1, with TRBD2 matching over 10 bases. After removal of 2 bases from V and 0 bases from J, the junction contained 5 bases not matched to a gene. This CDR3 comprises 17 residues. Germline V gene sequence: CDR1 SGHRS, CDR2 YFSETQ. The CDR3, as DNA: TGCGCCAGCAGCTTCGGGGCTAGCGGGAGCTCCTACAATGAGCAGTTCTTC. It encodes CASSFGASGSSYNEQFF. The full variable domain, in which reference TRBV5-1 and TRBJ2-1 provide the parts outside the CDR3, is KAGVTQTPRYLIKTRGQQVTLSCSPISGHRSVSWYQQTPGQGLQFLFEYFSETQRNKGNFPGRFSGRQFSNSRSEMNVSTLELGDSALYLCASSFGASGSSYNEQFFGPGTRLTVL.

This clonotype was seen a handful of times. This sequence joins TRBV7-2 and TRBJ2-1; 11 bases agree with TRBD2. Trimming removed 4 bases from V and 9 bases from J; junction bases left unmatched: 11. The CDR3 length is 16 residues. CDR1 is SGHTA and CDR2 is FQGNSA in the germline V gene. The CDR3 reads CASSWGGTSGRAEQFF. The CDR3 coding sequence is TGTGCCAGCAGCTGGGGGGGGACTAGCGGCCGTGCTGAGCAGTTCTTC. Variable domain in full (rest from reference TRBV7-2 and TRBJ2-1): GAGVSQSPSNKVTEKGKDVELRCDPISGHTALYWYRQSLGQGLEFLIYFQGNSAPDKSGLPSDRFSAERTGGSVSTLTIQRTQQEDSAVYLCASSWGGTSGRAEQFFGPGTRLTVL.

The chain links TRBV11-2 to TRBJ2-5; tentative D call: TRBD1 (6 bases). There are 14 residues in the CDR3. Between the trimmed V and J ends, which lost 5 bases and 2 bases, there was a span of 12 bases. Germline V gene lookup returns CDR1 SGHAT and CDR2 FQNNGV. CDR3 residues: CASSHREEQETQYF. The CDR3 bases are TGTGCCAGCAGCCACAGGGAAGAACAAGAGACCCAGTACTTC.

The chain employs TRBV29-1 and TRBJ2-1; TRBD1 agrees at 9 bases. There are 14 residues in the CDR3. Germline V CDR1 and CDR2: SQVTM, ANQGSEA. Trimming took 5 bases from V and 12 from J; bases not matched to a gene: 14. The CDR3 spells CSVSGQGGGYGQFF. The CDR3 DNA reads as TGCAGCGTTTCGGGACAGGGAGGGGGGTATGGGCAGTTCTTC.

The rearrangement links TRBV20-1 to TRBJ1-4, with a possible D match to TRBD1 (6 bases). The V gene's germline CDR1 is DFQATT and CDR2 SNEGSKA (reference sequence). The V and J ends lost 5 bases and 7 bases respectively, with 8 bases between them. CDR3 size: 11 residues. CDR3 protein: CSAYRAEKLFF. CDR3 DNA sequence: TGCAGTGCTTACAGGGCTGAAAAACTGTTTTTT.

This clonotype has more than one count but fewer than ten. The chain has TRBV20-1 and TRBJ1-2; the D gene is possibly TRBD1 (6 bases). CDR1 and CDR2 (germline): DFQATT, SNEGSKA (reference sequence). The V gene lost 2 bases and the J gene lost 7 bases, with 20 bases spanning the gap. The CDR3 length is 15 residues. The CDR3 DNA follows: TGCAGTGCTAGAACTAGGACAGTGTTGTATCTTGGCTACACCTTC. Amino acids: CSARTRTVLYLGYTF.

The rearrangement joins TRBV7-2 to TRBJ1-5; tentatively, D is TRBD1 (5 bases). The CDR3 extends over 17 amino acids. Trimming took off 2 bases at V and 1 base at J, with 15 bases between the two ends. Germline CDR1 reads SGHTA; CDR2 reads FQGNSA. CDR3: CASSLIPLPGSNQPQHF. Here the CDR3 DNA reads TGTGCCAGCAGCTTAATTCCACTCCCAGGGAGCAATCAGCCCCAGCATTTT.

The CDR3 DNA reads TGTGCCAGCAGCGTAGGGGCTAGCGGGGGGACCGGGGAGCTGTTTTTT. As protein: CASSVGASGGTGELFF. V gene TRBV9 combines with J gene TRBJ2-2; 11 nucleotides agree with TRBD2. The trim removed 0 bases at V and 5 bases at J, leaving 3 bases unmatched. Germline lookup yields CDR1 SGDLS and CDR2 YYNGEE. This CDR3 comprises 16 residues.

This clonotype was observed a few times. The chain carries TRBV20-1 and TRBJ2-5; 7 bases line up with TRBD2. After removal of 5 bases from V and 5 bases from J, the junction contained 5 bases not matched to a gene. The CDR3 consists of 12 residues. Germline CDR1 DFQATT, CDR2 SNEGSKA (reference sequence). CDR3 DNA: TGCAGTGCTGGTGGACTAGGGGAGACCCAGTACTTC. This gives the protein CSAGGLGETQYF.

This clonotype was found a few times. CDR3 protein: CAISPGQMNTGELFF. CDR3 sequence (DNA): TGTGCCATCAGTCCGGGGCAGATGAACACCGGGGAGCTGTTTTTT. The chain joins TRBV10-3 to TRBJ2-2; D possibly matches TRBD1 or TRBD2 (5 bases each). The CDR3 contains 15 residues. From germline, CDR1 is ENHRY and CDR2 SYGVKD. Trimming left V 5 bases short and J 1 base short, with 11 bases between.

This chain connects TRBV7-6 to TRBJ2-2, with D possibly matching TRBD2 (6 bases). Germline V gene lookup returns CDR1 SGHVS and CDR2 FNYEAQ. V lost 6 bases to trimming and J lost 4 bases, with 18 bases between them. The CDR3 loop spans 16 amino acids. The CDR3 region has the DNA TGTGCCAGCAGTTACATTCGGGAGATTTTCACCGGGGAGCTGTTTTTT. It codes for CASSYIREIFTGELFF.

This clonotype was counted a few times. The chain has TRBV5-1 and TRBJ2-2; tentatively, D is TRBD2 (5 bases). Deletions cut 5 bases from V and 5 bases from J, with 13 bases between. The CDR3 covers 14 residues. From germline, CDR1 is SGHRS and CDR2 YFSETQ. The CDR3 sequence: CASRYSRETGELFF. CDR3 nucleotides: TGCGCCAGCAGGTACTCAAGGGAGACCGGGGAGCTGTTTTTT.